What follows are 5 T cell receptor beta chains derived from one specimen sequenced in a study of prognosis after radiotherapy for stage I lung cancer. Genomic DNA was the source, and TCR beta CDR3 was amplified from it by two-round multiplex PCR. During first-round PCR, primers specific to each TRBV and TRBJ gene were used. TCRdb re-analysed the multiplex PCR reads in MiXCR, keeping a single row per CDR3 protein. Of over 15,000 distinct CDR3 sequences listed, roughly 30% were seen once; the top ten hold about 23%. Sample: PBMCs, taken before or after stereotactic body radiation therapy (not recorded which). All receptors come from a donor over 45 with non-small cell lung cancer.

This clonotype was seen many times. The gene calls are TRBV6-4 and TRBJ2-3; D is unresolved. The V end was cut by 7 bases, the J end by 5 bases, with 16 bases between. CDR3 length: 14 residues. The V gene's germline CDR1 is MRHNA and CDR2 SNTAGT. The CDR3 nucleotides are TGTGCCAGCACTCGGACCACCAAGGGAGATACGCAGTATTTT. This encodes CASTRTTKGDTQYF.

This clonotype has only one observation. With a far larger clone one base away, a read error is the likely cause. V gene TRBV6-8 combines with J gene TRBJ2-3; D remains unclear. V shed 7 bases and J shed 1 base, with 12 bases lying between them. CDR3 length: 14 amino acids. Germline CDR1 reads MNHGY; CDR2 reads SAAAGT. The CDR3 nucleotides are TGTGCCAGCATGTTCATAAGGGGCACAGATACGCAGTATTTT. The encoded protein is CASMFIRGTDTQYF.

In this sample, this clonotype turned up many times. The chain combines TRBV20-1 with TRBJ2-7; maybe TRBD1 (6 bases). Trimming took 5 bases from V and 2 from J, leaving 16 bases between them. The germline gives CDR1 DFQATT, CDR2 SNEGSKA (reference sequence). This CDR3 has 14 amino acids. CDR3 protein: CSAAHPGQTYEQYF. The DNA of the CDR3 is TGCAGTGCTGCTCACCCGGGACAAACCTACGAGCAGTACTTC.

This clonotype was observed at least ten times. The chain combines TRBV5-1 with TRBJ2-3; D might be TRBD2 (6 bases). CDR1 is SGHRS, CDR2 YFSETQ, per germline. Trimming pared 4 bases from V and 0 bases from J, leaving 15 bases between. This CDR3 has 16 residues. CDR3 DNA: TGCGCCAGCAGCATCGCCCTAGCGCCTAGCACAGATACGCAGTATTTT. This sequence encodes CASSIALAPSTDTQYF.

This clonotype has a count of ten or more. The chain couples TRBV24-1 to TRBJ2-3; no definite D call. V was clipped by 1 base and J by 5 bases, with 3 bases between them. The CDR3 sequence is 12 residues long. From germline, CDR1 is KGHDR and CDR2 SFDVKD. The CDR3 sequence is CATSDLKDTQYF. Here the CDR3 DNA reads TGTGCCACCAGTGATTTAAAAGATACGCAGTATTTT.